This T cell receptor beta chain comes out of a study of blood T cell repertoires in COVID-19. Study at large: Samples of COVID-19 (acute and convalescent) were obtained from the United States, Italy and Spain.

Trimming took off 7 bases at V and 8 bases at J, with 20 bases between the two ends. The CDR3 contains 14 residues. Per the germline V gene, CDR1 is SNHLY and CDR2 is FYNNEI. This study enrolled people aged roughly 18 to 90 from approximately 25 US geographic areas. Recovered participants had two consecutive negative NP/OP PCR tests, healthcare professional clearance, or symptom resolution. Original processing methods: The assay estimated nucleated cells by amplifying reference gene primers. Profiling relied on immunoSEQ multiplex PCR, and the TCRdb table lists in-frame clones only, not all of them. D and trimming were read from the DNA, whereas the V and J calls and clone size are those reported in that table. The table lists around 250,000 clones, approximately 85% of them singletons.

The receptor comes from a woman aged 45-60 years who had recovered from COVID-19. Material: PBMCs or T cells enriched from blood (not recorded which). The chain employs TRBV2 and TRBJ1-2; D unresolved. The CDR3 DNA sequence: TGTGCCAGCAATATGAGGGTACCACGTAGCGGCTACACCTTC. It translates to CASNMRVPRSGYTF.